This TCR beta chain was identified during a study of T cells in localized non-small cell lung cancer. Trimming cost V 0 bases and J 1 base, with 7 bases left between them. CDR1 is KGHSH and CDR2 is LQKENI in the germline V gene. The CDR3 is 14 amino acids. Concerning this clone itself: Its target is unknown.

Assay: immunoSEQ multiplex PCR; the TCRdb copy retains only in-frame clones and omits some. Of about 59,000 clones listed, roughly 90% are singletons. General study findings and limits: Researchers found a median around 61 of the top 100 tumor clones in adjacent lung.

The TCR originated in a man between 40 and 69 years old with stage I lung adenocarcinoma. V and J are TRBV18 and TRBJ2-7; perhaps TRBD2 as D (6 bases). This sample comprised peripheral blood, obtained before any cancer treatment. This chain's CDR3 is CASSPPGSSYEQYF. As DNA, the CDR3 is TGTGCCAGCTCACCACCCGGGAGTTCCTACGAGCAGTACTTC.